This is a list of T cell receptor beta chains from one sample in a study of cytomegalovirus exposure and HLA in healthy donors. TCRdb's copy holds only in-frame clones and misses some; the assay was immunoSEQ multiplex PCR. This sample's table has about 77,000 clones. The sample taken for sequencing was PBMCs. The origin of the receptors is a man aged 50-60 years in good health and CMV-seropositive. CDR3s include the opening cysteine and the closing phenylalanine or tryptophan. Each record gives: D gene, J gene, V gene, CDR3 DNA, CDR3 protein. The D gene is left open where the match is weak.

NA | TRBJ2-7 | TRBV10-3 | TGTGCCATCAGTGAGGGCAAAGGGGACGAGCAGTACTTC | CAISEGKGDEQYF
NA | TRBJ2-5 | TRBV19 | TGTGCCAGTAGTATTCCAGGAGGAGAGACCCAGTACTTC | CASSIPGGETQYF
TRBD1 | TRBJ1-6 | TRBV9 | TGTGCCAGCAGCGTCCGGGACAGGGGGTCACCCCTCCACTTT | CASSVRDRGSPLHF
NA | TRBJ1-5 | TRBV28 | TGTGCCAGCACCCCGGGAAGGGGCAATCAGCCCCAGCATTTT | CASTPGRGNQPQHF
NA | TRBJ1-5 | TRBV27 | TGTGCCAGCAGTTTGGCAGGGCAGGGAAATCAGCCCCAGCATTTT | CASSLAGQGNQPQHF
TRBD1 | TRBJ2-5 | TRBV7-9 | TGTGCCAGCAGCTTTAGCTGGGACAGGGGTGAGACCCAGTACTTC | CASSFSWDRGETQYF
NA | TRBJ1-1 | TRBV27 | TGTGCCAGCAGTACAGGGAACACTGAAGCTTTCTTT | CASSTGNTEAFF
NA | TRBJ1-1 | TRBV7-8 | TGTGCCAGCAGCTTAATCGGGTGGGACACTGAAGCTTTCTTT | CASSLIGWDTEAFF
NA | TRBJ2-5 | TRBV29-1 | TGCAGCGTTGAAGGGCCCCAGGCCGGGACCCAGTACTTC | CSVEGPQAGTQYF
NA | TRBJ1-5 | TRBV7-9 | TGTGCCAGCAGCCGTGCCGTGCAGGGCCAGCCCCAGCATTTT | CASSRAVQGQPQHF